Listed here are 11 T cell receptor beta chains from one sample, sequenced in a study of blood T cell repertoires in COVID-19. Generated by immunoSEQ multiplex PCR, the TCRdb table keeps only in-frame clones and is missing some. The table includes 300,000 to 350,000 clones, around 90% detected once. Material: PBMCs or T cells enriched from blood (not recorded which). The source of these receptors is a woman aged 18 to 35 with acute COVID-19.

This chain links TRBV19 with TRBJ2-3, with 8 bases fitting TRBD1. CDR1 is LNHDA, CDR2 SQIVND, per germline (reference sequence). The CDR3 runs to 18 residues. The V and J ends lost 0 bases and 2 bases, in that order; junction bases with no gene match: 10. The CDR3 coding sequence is TGTGCCAGTAGTATAGAAGCCCTCGGGACAGGTGCCACAGATACGCAGTATTTT. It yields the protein CASSIEALGTGATDTQYF.

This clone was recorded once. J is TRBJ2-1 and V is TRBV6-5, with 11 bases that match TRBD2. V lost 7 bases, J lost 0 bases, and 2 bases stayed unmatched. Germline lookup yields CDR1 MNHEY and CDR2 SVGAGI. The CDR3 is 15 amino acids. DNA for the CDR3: TGTGCCAGCACCCTAGCGGGAGGCTCCTACAATGAGCAGTTCTTC. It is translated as CASTLAGGSYNEQFF.

CDR3 coding DNA: TGTGCCAGCAGGCGGGACAGAGACAATGAGCAGTTCTTC. Translation gives CASRRDRDNEQFF. The V call is TRBV28, the J call TRBJ2-1; a weak D match, TRBD1 (7 bases). This CDR3 is built from 13 residues. CDR1 MDHEN and CDR2 SYDVKM come from the germline V gene. Deletions cut 6 bases from V and 5 bases from J, with 11 bases between.

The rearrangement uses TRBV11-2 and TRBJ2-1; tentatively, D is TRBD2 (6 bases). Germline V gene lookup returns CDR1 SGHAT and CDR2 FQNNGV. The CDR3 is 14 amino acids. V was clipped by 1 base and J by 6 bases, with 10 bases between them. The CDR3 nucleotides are TGTGCCAGCAGCTTAGCGGGAGTGGCCAATGAGCAGTTCTTC. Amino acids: CASSLAGVANEQFF.

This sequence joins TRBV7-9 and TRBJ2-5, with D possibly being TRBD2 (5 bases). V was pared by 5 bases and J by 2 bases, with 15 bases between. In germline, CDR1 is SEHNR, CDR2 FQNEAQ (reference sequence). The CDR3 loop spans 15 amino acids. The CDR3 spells CASSLSRATQETQYF. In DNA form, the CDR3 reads TGTGCCAGCAGCCTCTCGCGGGCAACACAAGAGACCCAGTACTTC. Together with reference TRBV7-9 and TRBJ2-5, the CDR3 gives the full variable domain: DTGVSQNPRHKITKRGQNVTFRCDPISEHNRLYWYRQTLGQGPEFLTYFQNEAQLEKSRLLSDRFSAERPKGSFSTLEIQRTEQGDSAMYLCASSLSRATQETQYFGPGTRLLVL.

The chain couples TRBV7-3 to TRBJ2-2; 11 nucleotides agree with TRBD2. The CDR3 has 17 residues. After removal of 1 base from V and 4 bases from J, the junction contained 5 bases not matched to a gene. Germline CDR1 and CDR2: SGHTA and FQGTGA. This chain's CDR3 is CASSLSILAGATGELFF. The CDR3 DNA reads TGTGCCAGCAGCTTAAGTATACTAGCGGGGGCCACCGGGGAGCTGTTTTTT.

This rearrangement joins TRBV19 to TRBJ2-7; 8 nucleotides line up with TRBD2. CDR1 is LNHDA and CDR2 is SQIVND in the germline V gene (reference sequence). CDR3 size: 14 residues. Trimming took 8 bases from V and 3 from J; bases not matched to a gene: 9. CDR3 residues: CASDAGTSGYEQYF. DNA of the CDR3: TGTGCCAGTGACGCCGGGACTAGTGGCTACGAGCAGTACTTC.

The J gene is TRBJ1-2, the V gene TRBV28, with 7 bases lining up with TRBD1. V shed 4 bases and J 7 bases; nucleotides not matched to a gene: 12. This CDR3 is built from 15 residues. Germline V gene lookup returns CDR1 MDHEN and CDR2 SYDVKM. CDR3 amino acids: CASSYDREERRGYTF. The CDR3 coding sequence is TGTGCCAGCAGTTATGACAGGGAAGAGCGTCGTGGCTACACCTTC.

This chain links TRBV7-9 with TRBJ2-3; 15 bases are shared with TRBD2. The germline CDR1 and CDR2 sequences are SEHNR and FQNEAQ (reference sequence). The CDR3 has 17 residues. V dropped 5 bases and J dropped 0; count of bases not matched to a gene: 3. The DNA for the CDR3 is TGTGCCAGCAGCCCGGGGACTAGCGGGAGGAGCACAGATACGCAGTATTTT. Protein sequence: CASSPGTSGRSTDTQYF.

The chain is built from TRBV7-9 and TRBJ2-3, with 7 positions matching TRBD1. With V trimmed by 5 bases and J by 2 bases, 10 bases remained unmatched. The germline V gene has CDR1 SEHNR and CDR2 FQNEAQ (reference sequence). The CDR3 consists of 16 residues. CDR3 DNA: TGTGCCAGCAGCGCCTTCCGGGACAGAGACACAGATACGCAGTATTTT. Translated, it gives CASSAFRDRDTDTQYF.

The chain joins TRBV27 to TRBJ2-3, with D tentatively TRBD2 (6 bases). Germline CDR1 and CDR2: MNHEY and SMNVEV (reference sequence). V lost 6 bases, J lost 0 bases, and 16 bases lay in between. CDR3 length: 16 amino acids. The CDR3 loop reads CASRKNSAGSTDTQYF. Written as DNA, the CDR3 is TGTGCCAGCAGAAAAAACTCGGCGGGGAGCACAGATACGCAGTATTTT.